This paragraph covers one T cell receptor beta chain sequence. This entry comes from a study of T cell responses to AZD1222 COVID-19 vaccine. Generated by immunoSEQ multiplex PCR, the TCRdb table keeps only in-frame clones and is missing some. In the table there are 75,000 to 80,000 clones, 85% to 90% of which are singletons. Trimming left V 7 bases short and J 8 bases short, with 18 bases between. The CDR3 runs 14 residues. The germline gives CDR1 MNHEY, CDR2 SVGAGI. The receptor comes from an adult who received the AZD1222 COVID-19 vaccine. The material was peripheral blood, obtained 28 days after the second AZD1222 dose. V gene TRBV6-5 combines with J gene TRBJ2-1; TRBD1 might be the D (5 bases). In DNA form, the CDR3 reads TGTGCCAGCAATCAAGTAAGGGGTGTCTATGAGCAGTTCTTC. Protein sequence: CASNQVRGVYEQFF.